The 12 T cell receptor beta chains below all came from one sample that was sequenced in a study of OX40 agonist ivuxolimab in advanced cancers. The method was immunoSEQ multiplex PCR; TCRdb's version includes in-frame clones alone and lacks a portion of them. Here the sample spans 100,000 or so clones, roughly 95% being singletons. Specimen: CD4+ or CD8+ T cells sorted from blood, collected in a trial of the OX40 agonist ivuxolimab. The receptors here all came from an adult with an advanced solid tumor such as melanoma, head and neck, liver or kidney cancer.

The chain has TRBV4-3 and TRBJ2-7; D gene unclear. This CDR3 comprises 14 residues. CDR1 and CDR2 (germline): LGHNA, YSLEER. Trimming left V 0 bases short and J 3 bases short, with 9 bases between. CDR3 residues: CASSQDRGSYEQYF. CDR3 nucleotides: TGCGCCAGCAGCCAAGATCGAGGCAGCTACGAGCAGTACTTC.

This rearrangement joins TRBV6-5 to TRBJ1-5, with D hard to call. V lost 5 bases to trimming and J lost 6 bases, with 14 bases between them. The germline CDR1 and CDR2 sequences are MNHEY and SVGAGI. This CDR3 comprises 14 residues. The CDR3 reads CASSRLESGQPQHF. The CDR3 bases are TGTGCCAGCAGTAGATTAGAATCCGGTCAGCCCCAGCATTTT.

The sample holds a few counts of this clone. The CDR3 reads CASSLDIPRPQHF. As DNA, the CDR3 is TGTGCCAGCAGCTTAGATATACCGCGGCCCCAGCATTTT. The chain carries TRBV11-2 and TRBJ1-5, with D hard to call. The CDR3 contains 13 residues. Germline loops: CDR1 SGHAT, CDR2 FQNNGV. Deletions cut 0 bases from V and 9 bases from J, with 9 bases between.

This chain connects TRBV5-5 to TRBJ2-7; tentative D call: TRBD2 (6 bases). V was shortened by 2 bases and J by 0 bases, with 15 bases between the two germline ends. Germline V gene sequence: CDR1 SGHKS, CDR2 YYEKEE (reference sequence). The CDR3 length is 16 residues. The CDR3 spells CASSFGGAFSSYEQYF. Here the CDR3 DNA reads TGTGCCAGCAGCTTTGGAGGGGCTTTTAGCTCCTACGAGCAGTACTTC.

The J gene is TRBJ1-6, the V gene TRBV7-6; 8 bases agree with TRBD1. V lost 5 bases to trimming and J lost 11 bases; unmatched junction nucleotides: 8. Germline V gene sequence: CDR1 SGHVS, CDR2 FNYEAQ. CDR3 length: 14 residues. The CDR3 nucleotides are TGTGCCAGCAGCGCGGACAGGGCGAATCCACCCCTCCACTTT. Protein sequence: CASSADRANPPLHF.

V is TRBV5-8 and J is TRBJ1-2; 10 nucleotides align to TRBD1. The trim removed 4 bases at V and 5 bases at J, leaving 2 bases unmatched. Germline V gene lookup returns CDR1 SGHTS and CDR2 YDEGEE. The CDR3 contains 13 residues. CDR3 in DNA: TGTGCCAGCAGCAAGGGACAGGGGTATGGCTACACCTTC. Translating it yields CASSKGQGYGYTF.

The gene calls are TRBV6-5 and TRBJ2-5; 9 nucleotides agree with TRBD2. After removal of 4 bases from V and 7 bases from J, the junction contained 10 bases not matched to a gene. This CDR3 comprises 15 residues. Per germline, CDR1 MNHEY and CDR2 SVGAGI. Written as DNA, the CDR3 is TGTGCCAGCAGTTCCCTAGCGGGGTCCTTTGGGACCCAGTACTTC. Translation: CASSSLAGSFGTQYF.

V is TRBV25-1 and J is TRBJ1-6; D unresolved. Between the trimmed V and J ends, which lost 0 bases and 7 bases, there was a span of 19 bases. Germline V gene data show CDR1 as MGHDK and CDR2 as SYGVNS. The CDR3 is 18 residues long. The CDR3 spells CASSEYTAAPPVNSPLHF. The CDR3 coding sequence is TGTGCCAGCAGTGAATATACGGCAGCACCCCCGGTAAATTCACCCCTCCACTTT.

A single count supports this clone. In nucleotides, the CDR3 is TGTGCCAGCAGCTCCCAGGGGGCTGCGGATACGCAGTATTTT. Translating gives CASSSQGAADTQYF. This chain connects TRBV7-9 to TRBJ2-3; TRBD1 matches 8 bases. The CDR3 consists of 14 residues. V was clipped by 4 bases and J by 6 bases; unmatched bases: 6. Germline V gene sequence: CDR1 SEHNR, CDR2 FQNEAQ (reference sequence).

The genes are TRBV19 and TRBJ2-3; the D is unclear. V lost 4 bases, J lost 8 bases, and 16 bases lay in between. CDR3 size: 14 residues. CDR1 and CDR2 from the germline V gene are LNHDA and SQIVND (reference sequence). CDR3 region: CASSKSTAGSTQYF. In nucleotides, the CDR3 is TGTGCCAGTAGTAAGAGTACCGCCGGATCTACGCAGTATTTT. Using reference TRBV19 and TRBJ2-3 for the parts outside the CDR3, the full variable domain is DGGITQSPKYLFRKEGQNVTLSCEQNLNHDAMYWYRQDPGQGLRLIYYSQIVNDFQKGDIAEGYSVSREKKESFPLTVTSAQKNPTAFYLCASSKSTAGSTQYFGPGTRLTVL.

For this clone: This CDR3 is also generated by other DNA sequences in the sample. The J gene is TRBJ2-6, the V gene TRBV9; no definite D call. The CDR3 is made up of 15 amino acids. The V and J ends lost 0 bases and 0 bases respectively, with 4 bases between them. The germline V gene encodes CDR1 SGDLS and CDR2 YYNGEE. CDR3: CASSVVGSGANVLTF. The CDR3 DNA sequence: TGTGCCAGCAGCGTAGTGGGCTCTGGGGCCAACGTCCTGACTTTC. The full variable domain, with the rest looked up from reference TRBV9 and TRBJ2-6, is DSGVTQTPKHLITATGQRVTLRCSPRSGDLSVYWYQQSLDQGLQFLIQYYNGEERAKGNILERFSAQQFPDLHSELNLSSLELGDSALYFCASSVVGSGANVLTFGAGSRLTVL.

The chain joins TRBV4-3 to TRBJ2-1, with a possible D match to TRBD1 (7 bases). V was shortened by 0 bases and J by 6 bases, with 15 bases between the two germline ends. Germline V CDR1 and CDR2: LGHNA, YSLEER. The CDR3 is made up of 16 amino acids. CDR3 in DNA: TGCGCCAGCAGCCAAGATGTATGGCAGGGGGGCAATGAGCAGTTCTTC. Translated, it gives CASSQDVWQGGNEQFF.